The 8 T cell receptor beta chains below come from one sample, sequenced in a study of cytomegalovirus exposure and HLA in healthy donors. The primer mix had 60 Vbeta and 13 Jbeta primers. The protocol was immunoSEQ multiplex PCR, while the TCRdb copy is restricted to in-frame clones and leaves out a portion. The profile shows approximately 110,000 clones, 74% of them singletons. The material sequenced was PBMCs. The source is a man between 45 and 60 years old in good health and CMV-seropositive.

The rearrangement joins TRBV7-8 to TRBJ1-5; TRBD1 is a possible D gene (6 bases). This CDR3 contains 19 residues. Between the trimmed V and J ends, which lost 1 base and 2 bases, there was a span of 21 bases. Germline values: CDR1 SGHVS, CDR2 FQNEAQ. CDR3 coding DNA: TGTGCCAGCAGCTTAGATCGAGGGAACAGGGCCGGAGGCAATCAGCCCCAGCATTTT. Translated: CASSLDRGNRAGGNQPQHF. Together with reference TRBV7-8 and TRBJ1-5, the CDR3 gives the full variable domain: GAGVSQSPRYKVAKRGQDVALRCDPISGHVSLFWYQQALGQGPEFLTYFQNEAQLDKSGLPSDRFFAERPEGSVSTLKIQRTQQEDSAVYLCASSLDRGNRAGGNQPQHFGDGTRLSIL.

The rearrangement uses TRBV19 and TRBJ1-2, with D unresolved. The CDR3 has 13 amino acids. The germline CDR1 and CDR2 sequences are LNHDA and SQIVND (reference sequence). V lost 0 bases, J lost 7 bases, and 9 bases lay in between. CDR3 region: CASSIDRSGGYTF. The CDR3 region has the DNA TGTGCCAGTAGTATAGACAGGAGCGGTGGCTACACCTTC.

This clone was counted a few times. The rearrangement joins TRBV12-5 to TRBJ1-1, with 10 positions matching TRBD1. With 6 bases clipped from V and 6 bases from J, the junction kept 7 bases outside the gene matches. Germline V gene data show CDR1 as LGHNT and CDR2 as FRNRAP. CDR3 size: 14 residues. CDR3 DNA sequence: TGTGCTAGTGGGCCAGGGGGGACAGGGGCTGAAGCTTTCTTT. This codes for CASGPGGTGAEAFF.

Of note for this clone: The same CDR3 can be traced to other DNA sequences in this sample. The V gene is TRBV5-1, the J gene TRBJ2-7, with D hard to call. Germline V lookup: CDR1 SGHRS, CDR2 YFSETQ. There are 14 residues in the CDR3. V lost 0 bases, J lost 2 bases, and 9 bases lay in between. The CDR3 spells CASSLEQVPYEQYF. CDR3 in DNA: TGCGCCAGCAGCTTGGAACAAGTCCCCTACGAGCAGTACTTC.

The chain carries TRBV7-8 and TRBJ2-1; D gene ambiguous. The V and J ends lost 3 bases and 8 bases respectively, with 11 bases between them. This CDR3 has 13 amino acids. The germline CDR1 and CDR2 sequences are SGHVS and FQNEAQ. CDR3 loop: CASSLVRPDEQFF. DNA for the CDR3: TGTGCCAGCAGCTTGGTGCGGCCGGATGAGCAGTTCTTC.

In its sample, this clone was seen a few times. CDR3 coding DNA: TGCGCCAGTTACAGGGGGCCGAACACTGAAGCTTTCTTT. Translation: CASYRGPNTEAFF. The chain employs TRBV10-1 and TRBJ1-1; 9 positions agree with TRBD1. Germline loops: CDR1 WNHNN, CDR2 SYGVQD (reference sequence). V was clipped by 9 bases and J by 1 base; unmatched bases: 3. The CDR3 is 13 residues long.

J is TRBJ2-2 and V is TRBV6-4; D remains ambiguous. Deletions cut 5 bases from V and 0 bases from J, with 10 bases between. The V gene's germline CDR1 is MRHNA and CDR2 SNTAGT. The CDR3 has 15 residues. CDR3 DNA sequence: TGTGCCAGCAGTCTAACTCCGGCGAACACCGGGGAGCTGTTTTTT. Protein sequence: CASSLTPANTGELFF.

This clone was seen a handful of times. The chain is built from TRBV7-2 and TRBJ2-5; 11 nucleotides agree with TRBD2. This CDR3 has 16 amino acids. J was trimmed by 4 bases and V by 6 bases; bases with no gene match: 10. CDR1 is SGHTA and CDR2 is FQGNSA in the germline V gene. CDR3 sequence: CASRLRVTSGGETQYF. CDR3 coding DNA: TGTGCCAGCAGACTAAGGGTAACTAGCGGGGGAGAGACCCAGTACTTC.